This T cell receptor beta chain came from a study of blood T cell repertoires in COVID-19. Some clones are missing from TCRdb's copy, which holds only in-frame ones; the method was immunoSEQ multiplex PCR. This table has about 190,000 clones, under 90% appearing once. With V trimmed by 5 bases and J by 3 bases, 12 bases remained unmatched. Germline V gives CDR1 MDHEN, CDR2 SYDVKM. There are 17 residues in the CDR3. The genes are TRBV28 and TRBJ2-3, with 9 bases that match TRBD2. This receptor was obtained from a man between 60 and 75 years old with acute or convalescent COVID-19. Sequencing input: peripheral blood. CDR3 coding DNA: TGTGCCAGCAGTCGCCTACCTAGCGGGATGGGTACAGATACGCAGTATTTT. Its protein is CASSRLPSGMGTDTQYF. The full variable domain, its missing parts supplied by reference TRBV28 and TRBJ2-3, is DVKVTQSSRYLVKRTGEKVFLECVQDMDHENMFWYRQDPGLGLRLIYFSYDVKMKEKGDIPEGYSVSREKKERFSLILESASTNQTSMYLCASSRLPSGMGTDTQYFGPGTRLTVL.